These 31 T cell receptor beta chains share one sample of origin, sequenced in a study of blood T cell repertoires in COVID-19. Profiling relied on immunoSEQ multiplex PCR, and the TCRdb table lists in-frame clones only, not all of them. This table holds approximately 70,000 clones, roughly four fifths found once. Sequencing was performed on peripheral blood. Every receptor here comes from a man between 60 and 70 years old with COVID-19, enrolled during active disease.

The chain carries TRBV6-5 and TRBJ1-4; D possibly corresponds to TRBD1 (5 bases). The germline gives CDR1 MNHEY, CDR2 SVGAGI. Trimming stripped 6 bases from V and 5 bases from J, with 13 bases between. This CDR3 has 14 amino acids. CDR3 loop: CASSETEKNEKLFF. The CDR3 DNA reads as TGTGCCAGCAGCGAGACAGAGAAGAATGAAAAACTGTTTTTT.

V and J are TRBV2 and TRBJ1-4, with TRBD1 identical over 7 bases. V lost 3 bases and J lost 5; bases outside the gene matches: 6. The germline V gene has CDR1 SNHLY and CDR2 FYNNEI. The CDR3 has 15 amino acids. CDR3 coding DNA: TGTGCCAGCAGTGACCTGACAGGGAGGAATGAAAAACTGTTTTTT. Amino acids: CASSDLTGRNEKLFF.

The CDR3 loop reads CASIGGVSGEQFF. Written as DNA, the CDR3 is TGTGCCAGTATAGGCGGGGTGTCGGGTGAGCAGTTCTTC. V and J are TRBV19 and TRBJ2-1; TRBD2 might be the D (6 bases). The CDR3 extends over 13 amino acids. V was shortened by 7 bases and J by 9 bases, with 16 bases between the two germline ends. Germline-derived CDR1 and CDR2 are LNHDA and SQIVND (reference sequence).

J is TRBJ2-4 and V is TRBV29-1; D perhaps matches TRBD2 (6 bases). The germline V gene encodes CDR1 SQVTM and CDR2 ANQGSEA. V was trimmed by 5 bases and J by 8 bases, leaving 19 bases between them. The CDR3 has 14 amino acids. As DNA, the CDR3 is TGCAGCGTTCAATACCCAGACTCGGGGGACATTCAGTACTTC. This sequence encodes CSVQYPDSGDIQYF.

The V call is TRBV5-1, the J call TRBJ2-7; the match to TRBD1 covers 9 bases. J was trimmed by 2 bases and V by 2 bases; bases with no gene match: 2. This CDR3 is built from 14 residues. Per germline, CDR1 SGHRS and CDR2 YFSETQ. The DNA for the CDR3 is TGCGCCAGCAGCTTCGACAGGGGGGCCTACGAGCAGTACTTC. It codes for CASSFDRGAYEQYF.

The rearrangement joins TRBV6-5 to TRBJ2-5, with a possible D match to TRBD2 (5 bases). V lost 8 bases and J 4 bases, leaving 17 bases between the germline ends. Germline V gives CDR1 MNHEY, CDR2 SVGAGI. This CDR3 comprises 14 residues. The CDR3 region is CASGSGGGLETQYF. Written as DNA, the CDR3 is TGTGCCAGCGGAAGCGGAGGTGGGCTAGAGACCCAGTACTTC.

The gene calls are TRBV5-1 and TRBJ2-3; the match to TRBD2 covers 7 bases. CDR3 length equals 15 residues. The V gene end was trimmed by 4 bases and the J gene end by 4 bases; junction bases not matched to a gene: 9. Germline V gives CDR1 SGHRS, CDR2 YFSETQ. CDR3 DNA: TGCGCCAGCAGCCCTGCGGGGGTAATATCAGATACGCAGTATTTT. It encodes CASSPAGVISDTQYF.

CDR3 loop: CASSALAGAGNTIYF. Written as DNA, the CDR3 is TGTGCCAGCAGCGCCCTAGCGGGGGCAGGAAACACCATATATTTT. V and J are TRBV28 and TRBJ1-3, with a tentative D call TRBD1 (6 bases). Germline CDR1 MDHEN, CDR2 SYDVKM. The CDR3 extends over 15 amino acids. Trimming removed 6 bases from V and 4 bases from J, with 16 bases in between. Supplemented by reference TRBV28 and TRBJ1-3, the full variable domain reads DVKVTQSSRYLVKRTGEKVFLECVQDMDHENMFWYRQDPGLGLRLIYFSYDVKMKEKGDIPEGYSVSREKKERFSLILESASTNQTSMYLCASSALAGAGNTIYFGEGSWLTVV.

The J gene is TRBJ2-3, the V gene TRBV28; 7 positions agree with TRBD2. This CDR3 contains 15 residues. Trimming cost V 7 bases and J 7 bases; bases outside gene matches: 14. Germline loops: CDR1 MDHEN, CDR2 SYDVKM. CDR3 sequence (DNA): TGTGCCAGCACCTGGGGCGCGGGGGACGGGAATACGCAGTATTTT. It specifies CASTWGAGDGNTQYF.

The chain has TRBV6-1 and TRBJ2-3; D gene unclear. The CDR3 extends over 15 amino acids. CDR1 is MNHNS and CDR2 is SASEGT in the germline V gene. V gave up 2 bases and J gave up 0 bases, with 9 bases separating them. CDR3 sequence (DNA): TGTGCCAGCAGTGAAATCCGGTATAGCACAGATACGCAGTATTTT. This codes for CASSEIRYSTDTQYF.

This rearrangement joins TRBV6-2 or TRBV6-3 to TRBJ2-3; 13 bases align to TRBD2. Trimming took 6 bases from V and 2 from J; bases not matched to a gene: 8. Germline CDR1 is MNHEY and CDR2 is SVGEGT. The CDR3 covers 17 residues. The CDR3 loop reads CASSPTSGRAFTDTQYF. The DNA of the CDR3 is TGTGCCAGCAGCCCTACTAGCGGGAGGGCCTTCACAGATACGCAGTATTTT.

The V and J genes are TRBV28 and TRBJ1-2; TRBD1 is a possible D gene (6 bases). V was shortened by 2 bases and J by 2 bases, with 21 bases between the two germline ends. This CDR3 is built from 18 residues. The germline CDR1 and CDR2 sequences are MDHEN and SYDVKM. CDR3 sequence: CASSLILGKQGENYGYTF. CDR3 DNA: TGTGCCAGCAGTTTAATCCTAGGGAAACAGGGCGAGAACTATGGCTACACCTTC.

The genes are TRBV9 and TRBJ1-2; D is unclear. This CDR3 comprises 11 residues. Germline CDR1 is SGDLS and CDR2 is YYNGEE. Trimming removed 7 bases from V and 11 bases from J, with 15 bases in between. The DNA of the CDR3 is TGTGCCAGCCAAGGCGGTCTGAAGTACACCTTC. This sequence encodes CASQGGLKYTF.

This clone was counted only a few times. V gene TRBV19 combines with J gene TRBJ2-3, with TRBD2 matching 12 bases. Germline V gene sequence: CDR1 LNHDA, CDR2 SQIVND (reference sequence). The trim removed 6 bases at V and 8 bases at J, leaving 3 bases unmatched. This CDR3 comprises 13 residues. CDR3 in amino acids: CASSRTSGITQYF. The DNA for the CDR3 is TGTGCCAGTAGCAGGACTAGCGGGATTACGCAGTATTTT.

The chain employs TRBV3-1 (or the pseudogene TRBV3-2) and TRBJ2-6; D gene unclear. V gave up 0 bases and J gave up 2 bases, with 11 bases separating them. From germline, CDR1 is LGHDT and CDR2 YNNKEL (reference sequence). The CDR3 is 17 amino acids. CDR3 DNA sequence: TGTGCCAGCAGCCAAGATTTCGTGCCAGCTGGGGCCAACGTCCTGACTTTC. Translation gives CASSQDFVPAGANVLTF.

The CDR3 nucleotides are TGTGCCAGCAGCTTCCGAACCAGACAGATGGGGCAGCCCCAGCATTTT. Its translation: CASSFRTRQMGQPQHF. The chain has TRBV5-6 and TRBJ1-5; possible D gene TRBD1, 5 bases. There are 16 residues in the CDR3. Trimming removed 2 bases from V and 7 bases from J, with 19 bases in between. Germline CDR1 reads SGHDT; CDR2 reads YYEEEE.

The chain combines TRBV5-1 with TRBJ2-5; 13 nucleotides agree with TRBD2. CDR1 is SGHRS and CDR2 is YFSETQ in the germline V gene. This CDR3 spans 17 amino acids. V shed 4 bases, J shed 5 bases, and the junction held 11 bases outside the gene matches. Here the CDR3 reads CASSPGLAGVKVETQYF. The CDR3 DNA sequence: TGCGCCAGCAGCCCCGGACTAGCGGGAGTAAAAGTCGAGACCCAGTACTTC. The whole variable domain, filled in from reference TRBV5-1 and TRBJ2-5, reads KAGVTQTPRYLIKTRGQQVTLSCSPISGHRSVSWYQQTPGQGLQFLFEYFSETQRNKGNFPGRFSGRQFSNSRSEMNVSTLELGDSALYLCASSPGLAGVKVETQYFGPGTRLLVL.

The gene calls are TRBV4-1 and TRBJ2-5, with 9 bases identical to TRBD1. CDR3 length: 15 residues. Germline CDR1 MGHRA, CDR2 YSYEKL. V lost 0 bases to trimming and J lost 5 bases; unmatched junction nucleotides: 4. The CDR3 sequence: CASSQDGTGRETQYF. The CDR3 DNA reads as TGCGCCAGCAGCCAAGATGGGACAGGGAGGGAGACCCAGTACTTC.

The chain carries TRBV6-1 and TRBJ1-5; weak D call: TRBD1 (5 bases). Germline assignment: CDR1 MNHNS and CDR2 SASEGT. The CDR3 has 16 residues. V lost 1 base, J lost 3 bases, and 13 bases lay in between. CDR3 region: CASSEGQGRVNQPQHF. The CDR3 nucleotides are TGTGCCAGCAGTGAAGGCCAGGGTCGCGTCAATCAGCCCCAGCATTTT.

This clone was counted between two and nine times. The CDR3 reads CASASGRNNQPQHF. Here the CDR3 DNA reads TGTGCCAGCGCATCCGGGAGAAACAATCAGCCCCAGCATTTT. The chain has TRBV28 and TRBJ1-5; D gene uncertain. The CDR3 is made up of 14 amino acids. The V end lost 8 bases, the J end lost 3 bases, and 14 bases lay between the germline ends. CDR1 and CDR2 from the germline V gene are MDHEN and SYDVKM.

CDR3 sequence reads: CASSTRRESETQYF. Here the CDR3 DNA reads TGTGCCAGCAGTACTAGGAGGGAGTCGGAGACCCAGTACTTC. The chain has TRBV11-2 and TRBJ2-5, with D perhaps matching TRBD2 (6 bases). Germline-derived CDR1 and CDR2 are SGHAT and FQNNGV. The CDR3 consists of 14 residues. V was trimmed by 6 bases and J by 5 bases, leaving 16 bases between them.

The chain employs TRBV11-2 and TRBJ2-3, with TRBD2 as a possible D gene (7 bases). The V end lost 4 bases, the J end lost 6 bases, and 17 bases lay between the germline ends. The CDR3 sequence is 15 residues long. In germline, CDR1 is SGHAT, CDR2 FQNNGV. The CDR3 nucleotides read TGTGCCAGCAGCTCAGGACTAGGGGGGGTGGATACGCAGTATTTT. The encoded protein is CASSSGLGGVDTQYF. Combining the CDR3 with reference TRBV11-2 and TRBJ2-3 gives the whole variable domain EAGVAQSPRYKIIEKRQSVAFWCNPISGHATLYWYQQILGQGPKLLIQFQNNGVVDDSQLPKDRFSAERLKGVDSTLKIQPAKLEDSAVYLCASSSGLGGVDTQYFGPGTRLTVL.

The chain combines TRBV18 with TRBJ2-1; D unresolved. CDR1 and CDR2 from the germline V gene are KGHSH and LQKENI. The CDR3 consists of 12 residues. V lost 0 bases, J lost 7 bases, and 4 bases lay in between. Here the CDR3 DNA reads TGTGCCAGCTCACCACCCGGGAATGAGCAGTTCTTC. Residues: CASSPPGNEQFF.

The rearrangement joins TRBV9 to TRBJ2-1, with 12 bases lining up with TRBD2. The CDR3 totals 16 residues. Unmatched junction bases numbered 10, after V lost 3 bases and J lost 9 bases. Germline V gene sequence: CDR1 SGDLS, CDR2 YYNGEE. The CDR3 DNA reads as TGTGCCAGCAGCGCCCTTCTAGCGGGGGGGCTGAGTGAGCAGTTCTTC. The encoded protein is CASSALLAGGLSEQFF.

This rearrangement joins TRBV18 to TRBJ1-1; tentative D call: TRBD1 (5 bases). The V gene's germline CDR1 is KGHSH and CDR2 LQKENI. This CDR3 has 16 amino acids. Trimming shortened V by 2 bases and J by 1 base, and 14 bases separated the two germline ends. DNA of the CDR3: TGTGCCAGCTCACCAAACCGTCCAGGGCGGAACACTGAAGCTTTCTTT. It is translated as CASSPNRPGRNTEAFF.

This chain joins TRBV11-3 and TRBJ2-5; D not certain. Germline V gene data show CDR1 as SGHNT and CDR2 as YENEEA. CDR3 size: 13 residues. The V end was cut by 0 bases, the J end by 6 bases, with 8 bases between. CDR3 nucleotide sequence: TGTGCCAGCAGCTTAGACGAGGCGCAGACCCAGTACTTC. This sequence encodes CASSLDEAQTQYF.

The CDR3 loop is CASSIDRGSNEQYF. CDR3 nucleotide sequence: TGTGCCAGTAGTATCGACAGGGGATCCAACGAGCAGTACTTC. The chain combines TRBV19 with TRBJ2-7; 8 bases are shared with TRBD1. The CDR3 spans 14 residues. V gave up 3 bases and J gave up 5 bases; unmatched junction bases: 6. The germline V gene encodes CDR1 LNHDA and CDR2 SQIVND (reference sequence).

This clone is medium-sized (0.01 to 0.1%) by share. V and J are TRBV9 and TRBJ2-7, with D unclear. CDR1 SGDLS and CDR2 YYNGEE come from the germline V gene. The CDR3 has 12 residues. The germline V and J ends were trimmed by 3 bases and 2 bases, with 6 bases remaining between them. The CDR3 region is CASSASPYEQYF. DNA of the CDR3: TGTGCCAGCAGCGCCTCCCCCTACGAGCAGTACTTC.

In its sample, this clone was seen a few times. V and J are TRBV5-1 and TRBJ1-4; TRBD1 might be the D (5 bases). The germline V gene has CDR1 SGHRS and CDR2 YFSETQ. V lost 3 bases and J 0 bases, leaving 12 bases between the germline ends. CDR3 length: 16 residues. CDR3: CASSSRGGATNEKLFF. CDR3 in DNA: TGCGCCAGCAGCTCTCGCGGGGGGGCAACTAATGAAAAACTGTTTTTT.

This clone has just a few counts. CDR3 coding DNA: TGTGCCAGCAGCCCGAGACCAACGGGAGAGACCCAGTACTTC. This translates into CASSPRPTGETQYF. The chain links TRBV9 to TRBJ2-5; no firm D call. Germline CDR1 SGDLS, CDR2 YYNGEE. The CDR3 is 14 amino acids. With 4 bases removed from V and 4 bases from J, the gap between germline ends came to 14 bases.

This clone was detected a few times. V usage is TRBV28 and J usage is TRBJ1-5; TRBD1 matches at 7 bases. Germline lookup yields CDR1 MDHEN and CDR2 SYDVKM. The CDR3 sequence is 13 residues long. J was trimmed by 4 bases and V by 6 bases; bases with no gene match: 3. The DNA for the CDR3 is TGTGCCAGCAGAACGACAGGGAATCAGCCCCAGCATTTT. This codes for CASRTTGNQPQHF.